Described below is a single T cell receptor beta chain sequence and its context. This CDR3 has 19 residues. After removal of 2 bases from V and 4 bases from J, the junction contained 12 bases not matched to a gene. Germline V gene sequence: CDR1 KGHSH, CDR2 LQKENI. The source of the sample is a study of blood T cell repertoires in COVID-19. For the study at large: The cDNA or gDNA used as material had been derived from T cells, B-cell-depleted T cells, or PBMCs.

The repertoire was sequenced with immunoSEQ multiplex PCR; TCRdb's copy has only in-frame clones and lacks some. The table has 95,000 to 110,000 clones, about 87% seen once. The sequencing sample was made of peripheral blood. The clonotype comes from a man aged 50 or older with active or convalescent COVID-19. The chain employs TRBV18 and TRBJ1-4, with TRBD1 matching over 11 bases. The CDR3 coding sequence is TGTGCCAGCTCACCATTTCCCGGGACAGGGGGAGACAGTAATGAAAAACTGTTTTTT. Translation: CASSPFPGTGGDSNEKLFF.